A single sample gave rise to the 22 T cell receptor beta chains below, sequenced in a study of OX40 agonist ivuxolimab in advanced cancers. Sequencing used immunoSEQ multiplex PCR; TCRdb keeps in-frame clones, though not all of them. The sample records fewer than 25,000 clones, roughly 80% being singletons. Sequencing used CD4+ or CD8+ T cells sorted from blood, obtained in a trial of the OX40 agonist ivuxolimab. The origin of the receptors is an adult with an advanced solid tumor such as melanoma, head and neck, liver or kidney cancer.

Here the CDR3 DNA reads TGTGCCAGCACCGCCCCACGACAGGGGGCGCATGAGCAGTTCTTC. As protein: CASTAPRQGAHEQFF. The chain is built from TRBV5-4 and TRBJ2-1; 10 nucleotides align to TRBD1. This CDR3 spans 15 amino acids. V lost 6 bases to trimming and J lost 8 bases; unmatched junction nucleotides: 11. Germline V CDR1 and CDR2: SGHNT, YYREEE (reference sequence).

CDR3 amino acids: CASSPRQGVNSPLHF. Written as DNA, the CDR3 is TGTGCCAGCAGCCCACGACAGGGGGTTAATTCACCCCTCCACTTT. This chain connects TRBV7-8 to TRBJ1-6; TRBD1 agrees at 9 bases. The CDR3 runs 15 residues. V lost 5 bases and J lost 6; bases outside the gene matches: 5. In germline, CDR1 is SGHVS, CDR2 FQNEAQ.

V and J are TRBV12-5 and TRBJ1-3; 7 nucleotides align to TRBD1. The CDR3 is 15 residues long. V lost 4 bases to trimming and J lost 2 bases; unmatched junction nucleotides: 5. Per germline, CDR1 LGHNT and CDR2 FRNRAP. The CDR3 DNA reads as TGTGCTAGTGGTTCCGACGGACAGGCTGGAAACACCATATATTTT. Translation gives CASGSDGQAGNTIYF. The entire variable domain, with the rest obtained from reference TRBV12-5 and TRBJ1-3, is as follows: DARVTQTPRHKVTEMGQEVTMRCQPILGHNTVFWYRQTMMQGLELLAYFRNRAPLDDSGMPKDRFSAEMPDATLATLKIQPSEPRDSAVYFCASGSDGQAGNTIYFGEGSWLTVV.

The genes are TRBV27 and TRBJ2-7, with D possibly being TRBD2 (5 bases). V gave up 5 bases and J gave up 5 bases, with 16 bases separating them. Germline CDR1 MNHEY, CDR2 SMNVEV (reference sequence). CDR3 length: 14 amino acids. CDR3 in DNA: TGTGCCAGCAGTGCGGGCCTCGATGTCCACGAGCAGTACTTC. It codes for CASSAGLDVHEQYF.

The genes are TRBV19 and TRBJ1-3, with 8 positions matching TRBD1. The CDR3 length is 16 residues. CDR1 and CDR2 from the germline V gene are LNHDA and SQIVND (reference sequence). V was pared by 8 bases and J by 3 bases, with 12 bases of the junction left unmatched. CDR3 in amino acids: CASSRGRRVGGNTIYF. The DNA of the CDR3 is TGTGCCAGTTCCAGGGGGCGTAGGGTCGGTGGAAACACCATATATTTT.

This clone was counted a few times. The V gene is TRBV19, the J gene TRBJ2-7, with 9 bases lining up with TRBD1. V was clipped by 4 bases and J by 2 bases; unmatched bases: 12. The CDR3 has 17 residues. In germline, CDR1 is LNHDA, CDR2 SQIVND (reference sequence). CDR3 in DNA: TGTGCCAGTAGTAGAATGCCGGGACAGGGCACCACCTACGAGCAGTACTTC. Its protein is CASSRMPGQGTTYEQYF.

The chain combines TRBV6-5 with TRBJ1-6; no clear D gene. Trimming removed 4 bases at V and 4 bases at J, with 14 bases between. Per the germline V gene, CDR1 is MNHEY and CDR2 is SVGAGI. The CDR3 runs 16 residues. CDR3 bases: TGTGCCAGCAGTTCCCCCGGTGGAACGTATAATTCACCCCTCCACTTT. Its translation is CASSSPGGTYNSPLHF.

J is TRBJ1-2 and V is TRBV4-3, with D uncertain. The CDR3 loop spans 14 amino acids. Germline V gene lookup returns CDR1 LGHNA and CDR2 YSLEER. V lost 1 base and J lost 7, with 13 bases in between. The CDR3 region is CASSQGSAGSGYTF. Here the CDR3 DNA reads TGCGCCAGCAGCCAAGGATCGGCAGGAAGTGGCTACACCTTC.

This clone occurred a few times. J is TRBJ2-7 and V is TRBV14, with 7 bases fitting TRBD1. Germline CDR1 reads SGHDN; CDR2 reads FVKESK. V trimming: 4 bases; J trimming: 0 bases; junction bases outside the gene matches: 12. The CDR3 extends over 17 amino acids. Written as DNA, the CDR3 is TGTGCCAGCAGCCGAGGGACAGCCGATTTAAGCTCCTACGAGCAGTACTTC. This gives the protein CASSRGTADLSSYEQYF.

This clone was found once. This CDR3 is CASSLTGNNEQFF. CDR3 DNA sequence: TGCGCCAGCAGCCTTACAGGGAACAATGAGCAGTTCTTC. The chain combines TRBV4-1 with TRBJ2-1; weak D call: TRBD1 (6 bases). This CDR3 contains 13 residues. The V end lost 4 bases, the J end lost 5 bases, and 9 bases lay between the germline ends. CDR1 is MGHRA and CDR2 is YSYEKL in the germline V gene.

The chain carries TRBV5-8 and TRBJ2-7; TRBD1 might be the D (6 bases). Trimming left V 1 base short and J 5 bases short, with 10 bases between. This CDR3 is 13 amino acids long. CDR1 is SGHTS and CDR2 is YDEGEE in the germline V gene. The CDR3 spells CASSLSGGDEQYF. In DNA form, the CDR3 reads TGTGCCAGCAGCTTGTCTGGGGGCGACGAGCAGTACTTC.

The rearrangement uses TRBV7-9 and TRBJ2-7; 10 bases map to TRBD1. V shed 1 base, J shed 6 bases, and the junction held 6 bases outside the gene matches. The germline V gene encodes CDR1 SEHNR and CDR2 FQNEAQ (reference sequence). This CDR3 is built from 15 residues. In nucleotides, the CDR3 is TGTGCCAGCAGCTTAGTATCGGGACAGGGGACCGAGCAGTACTTC. Translating it yields CASSLVSGQGTEQYF. Full variable domain (remainder filled in from reference TRBV7-9 and TRBJ2-7): DTGVSQNPRHKITKRGQNVTFRCDPISEHNRLYWYRQTLGQGPEFLTYFQNEAQLEKSRLLSDRFSAERPKGSFSTLEIQRTEQGDSAMYLCASSLVSGQGTEQYFGPGTRLTVT.

The rearrangement uses TRBV23-1 and TRBJ2-7; TRBD2 matches at 13 bases. TRBV23-1 is designated an ORF whose function remains uncertain. After removal of 4 bases from V and 5 bases from J, the junction contained 11 bases not matched to a gene. The CDR3 extends over 17 amino acids. The CDR3 DNA is TGCGCCAGCAGTCGCCCGGGACTAGCGGGGCCTCAGGACGAGCAGTACTTC. Protein sequence: CASSRPGLAGPQDEQYF.

This sequence joins TRBV5-1 and TRBJ1-2; TRBD1 is a possible D gene (6 bases). Trimming left V 0 bases short and J 8 bases short, with 11 bases between. This CDR3 is built from 13 residues. Germline CDR1 is SGHRS and CDR2 is YFSETQ. This chain's CDR3 is CASSLGGGEGYTF. The DNA for the CDR3 is TGCGCCAGCAGCTTGGGCGGGGGCGAAGGCTACACCTTC.

To note about this clone: The identical CDR3 is also encoded by other nucleotide sequences in the sample. The chain joins TRBV6-5 to TRBJ1-1, with 7 bases that match TRBD1. The CDR3 totals 15 residues. From germline, CDR1 is MNHEY and CDR2 SVGAGI. The V segment lost 0 bases and the J segment 5 bases; nucleotides outside the gene matches: 6. CDR3 sequence: CASSYSGGRVTEAFF. The CDR3 DNA reads as TGTGCCAGCAGTTACTCAGGGGGCAGGGTGACTGAAGCTTTCTTT.

The DNA of the CDR3 is TGTGCCAGCAGACGACAGGGGGCTGATAGTGATGGCTACACCTTC. Protein product: CASRRQGADSDGYTF. The V gene is TRBV6-1, the J gene TRBJ1-2, with TRBD1 matching 10 bases. In germline, CDR1 is MNHNS, CDR2 SASEGT. Trimming removed 6 bases from V and 6 bases from J; junction bases left unmatched: 10. This CDR3 comprises 15 residues.

The chain carries TRBV11-2 and TRBJ2-3, with D uncertain. Germline V gene data show CDR1 as SGHAT and CDR2 as FQNNGV. The CDR3 covers 14 residues. The V end lost 4 bases, the J end lost 0 bases, and 8 bases lay between the germline ends. Here the CDR3 reads CASSSGWSTDTQYF. The DNA of the CDR3 is TGTGCCAGCAGCTCCGGCTGGAGCACAGATACGCAGTATTTT.

The chain is built from TRBV5-6 and TRBJ1-6; no reliable D call. The CDR3 is made up of 15 amino acids. Germline V lookup: CDR1 SGHDT, CDR2 YYEEEE. Between the trimmed V and J ends, which lost 4 bases and 1 base, there was a span of 9 bases. The CDR3 sequence is CASSPDGSYNSPLHF. For the CDR3, the DNA is TGTGCCAGCAGCCCGGACGGGTCCTATAATTCACCCCTCCACTTT.

V is TRBV4-3 and J is TRBJ1-1, with D uncertain. Germline V lookup: CDR1 LGHNA, CDR2 YSLEER. V was pared by 0 bases and J by 0 bases, with 8 bases between. CDR3 size: 15 residues. The chain's CDR3 is CASSQEPVMNTEAFF. Here the CDR3 DNA reads TGCGCCAGCAGCCAAGAGCCGGTTATGAACACTGAAGCTTTCTTT.

This clone was picked up one time. At one end, the junction sequence differs from germline, possibly due to a read error. V is TRBV20-1 and J is TRBJ1-6; D not certain. CDR1 and CDR2 (germline): DFQATT, SNEGSKA (reference sequence). There are 8 residues in the CDR3. The CDR3 DNA is TGCAGTGCCGGAACACGGGTCTTT. Translated, it gives CSAGTRVF.

The J gene is TRBJ2-5, the V gene TRBV28; D is unresolved. The DNA end is more similar to TRBJ2-7, so the J call may be wrong. CDR3 length equals 13 residues. Germline V gene lookup returns CDR1 MDHEN and CDR2 SYDVKM. The CDR3 sequence: CASSSGPYYEQYF. DNA for the CDR3: TGTGCCAGCAGTTCCGGGCCTTACTACGAGCAGTACTTC.

This chain links TRBV11-3 with TRBJ2-1; no clear D. Trimming stripped 5 bases from V and 2 bases from J, with 7 bases between. Germline assignment: CDR1 SGHNT and CDR2 YENEEA. This CDR3 is built from 13 residues. CDR3 nucleotide sequence: TGTGCCAGCAGCCCCGGCCCCTACAATGAGCAGTTCTTC. It is translated as CASSPGPYNEQFF.